The 27 T cell receptor beta chains listed next were all sequenced from one sample in a study of early T cells in non-severe SARS-CoV-2 infection. In TCRdb, the 5' RACE reads were re-called with MiXCR into one record per CDR3 protein. Of about 60,000 distinct CDR3 sequences in the sample, around 13% were seen once. The sequenced material came from whole blood. The source is an adult who was a healthcare worker with PCR-confirmed SARS-CoV-2 infection or an uninfected control (not recorded which).

Ten or more counts support this clonotype. The V and J genes are TRBV5-5 and TRBJ2-2; D may be TRBD1 (5 bases). Germline V lookup: CDR1 SGHKS, CDR2 YYEKEE (reference sequence). CDR3 length equals 17 residues. V lost 2 bases and J lost 2, with 16 bases in between. Here the CDR3 reads CASSFPDSKLNTGELFF. The DNA for the CDR3 is TGTGCCAGCAGCTTCCCCGACAGCAAGCTCAACACCGGGGAGCTGTTTTTT.

This clonotype has just a few counts. V is TRBV12-3 or TRBV12-4 and J is TRBJ2-5, with D uncertain. Between the trimmed V and J ends, which lost 0 bases and 2 bases, there was a span of 16 bases. This CDR3 has 17 residues. CDR3 in DNA: TGTGCCAGCAGTTTAGCGCTAGGGAAAGGGTATCAAGAGACCCAGTACTTC. Protein: CASSLALGKGYQETQYF.

This clonotype was seen more than once but under ten times. The chain carries TRBV11-1 and TRBJ2-3, with D perhaps matching TRBD1 or TRBD2 (5 bases each). V gave up 5 bases and J gave up 0 bases, with 9 bases separating them. Germline V lookup: CDR1 SGHAT, CDR2 FQDESV (reference sequence). The CDR3 is 14 residues long. The CDR3 loop reads CASSDRDSTDTQYF. The CDR3 DNA sequence: TGTGCCAGCAGCGACCGGGACAGCACAGATACGCAGTATTTT.

The chain uses TRBV20-1 and TRBJ2-1; TRBD2 aligns across 8 bases. Germline CDR1 is DFQATT and CDR2 is SNEGSKA (reference sequence). The CDR3 consists of 14 residues. The ends lost 3 bases at V and 2 bases at J; junction bases unmatched: 3. The CDR3 coding sequence is TGCAGTGCTAGCCCGGGACTAGCCTACAATGAGCAGTTCTTC. Its translation: CSASPGLAYNEQFF.

This clonotype has just a few counts. The rearrangement joins TRBV11-2 to TRBJ2-1; possible D gene TRBD1, 6 bases. From germline, CDR1 is SGHAT and CDR2 FQNNGV. The CDR3 consists of 15 residues. V lost 2 bases to trimming and J lost 5 bases, with 13 bases between them. The CDR3 reads CASSLYPGDNNEQFF. CDR3 nucleotide sequence: TGTGCCAGCAGCTTATACCCCGGGGACAACAATGAGCAGTTCTTC. Full variable domain (remainder filled in from reference TRBV11-2 and TRBJ2-1): EAGVAQSPRYKIIEKRQSVAFWCNPISGHATLYWYQQILGQGPKLLIQFQNNGVVDDSQLPKDRFSAERLKGVDSTLKIQPAKLEDSAVYLCASSLYPGDNNEQFFGPGTRLTVL.

The chain uses TRBV6-2 or TRBV6-3 and TRBJ2-1; no clear D. This CDR3 has 14 amino acids. Germline V gene lookup returns CDR1 MNHEY and CDR2 SVGEGT. The ends were cut back, 4 bases at V and 8 bases at J, with 15 bases in the middle. This CDR3 is CASSSALPLHEQFF. The CDR3 DNA sequence: TGTGCCAGCAGTTCCGCTTTGCCACTCCATGAGCAGTTCTTC.

This rearrangement joins TRBV20-1 to TRBJ1-1; D perhaps matches TRBD1 (5 bases). CDR3 length equals 15 residues. Trimming removed 2 bases at V and 0 bases at J, with 13 bases between. Germline V gene lookup returns CDR1 DFQATT and CDR2 SNEGSKA (reference sequence). As DNA, the CDR3 is TGCAGTGCTAGACTTCAGGGAGGGTTGAACACTGAAGCTTTCTTT. This codes for CSARLQGGLNTEAFF.

The table lists this clonotype with a few counts. The CDR3 here is CASSSGTFGGEQYF. DNA of the CDR3: TGTGCCAGCAGTTCTGGGACTTTCGGAGGAGAGCAGTACTTC. The V call is TRBV6-6, the J call TRBJ2-7; perhaps TRBD2 as D (6 bases). Germline V gives CDR1 MNHNY, CDR2 SVGAGI (reference sequence). The CDR3 totals 14 residues. The germline V and J ends were trimmed by 4 bases and 7 bases, with 17 bases remaining between them.

The chain's CDR3 is CASSLDRDTEAFF. Written as DNA, the CDR3 is TGCGCCAGCAGCTTGGACAGGGACACTGAAGCTTTCTTT. The chain links TRBV5-1 to TRBJ1-1; TRBD1 is a possible D gene (6 bases). V was pared by 0 bases and J by 3 bases, with 6 bases between. Germline V gene lookup returns CDR1 SGHRS and CDR2 YFSETQ. The length of the CDR3 is 13 residues.

This clonotype has more than one count but fewer than ten. The CDR3: CASSPGQLNTEAFF. DNA for the CDR3: TGTGCCAGCAGCCCCGGACAACTGAACACTGAAGCTTTCTTT. The rearrangement joins TRBV7-9 to TRBJ1-1; weak D call: TRBD1 (5 bases). Trimming shortened V by 5 bases and J by 0 bases, and 10 bases separated the two germline ends. Looked up from germline, CDR1 is SEHNR and CDR2 is FQNEAQ (reference sequence). This CDR3 comprises 14 residues.

J is TRBJ1-1 and V is TRBV6-2 or TRBV6-3, with TRBD1 as a possible D gene (6 bases). Trimming cost V 0 bases and J 11 bases, with 10 bases left between them. CDR3 size: 12 residues. CDR1 is MNHEY, CDR2 SVGEGT, per germline. CDR3 amino acids: CASSYSGGRAFF. The CDR3 coding sequence is TGTGCCAGCAGTTACTCGGGGGGGCGCGCTTTCTTT.

V and J are TRBV12-3 or TRBV12-4 and TRBJ1-3, with D perhaps TRBD1 (5 bases). V lost 6 bases and J 7 bases, leaving 10 bases between the germline ends. The CDR3 is made up of 12 amino acids. The CDR3 here is CASRLGVNTIYF. The CDR3, as DNA: TGTGCCAGCAGATTGGGGGTCAACACCATATATTTT.

This rearrangement joins TRBV5-6 to TRBJ1-2; D not certain. Germline V gene data show CDR1 as SGHDT and CDR2 as YYEEEE. V lost 0 bases and J lost 4, with 7 bases in between. This CDR3 has 13 residues. The CDR3 nucleotides are TGTGCCAGCAGCTTGGGGGCGGTCTATGGCTACACCTTC. This translates into CASSLGAVYGYTF.

This clonotype has just a few counts. This chain connects TRBV19 to TRBJ1-4, with unresolved D. V was cut by 6 bases and J by 7 bases, with 9 bases left in between. The CDR3 totals 12 residues. Germline V lookup: CDR1 LNHDA, CDR2 SQIVND (reference sequence). CDR3 sequence (DNA): TGTGCCAGTAGCCGTACCAGTGAAAAACTGTTTTTT. This codes for CASSRTSEKLFF.

This clonotype was recorded many times. V and J are TRBV20-1 and TRBJ2-1; 10 positions agree with TRBD1. Trimming removed 6 bases from V and 6 bases from J; junction bases left unmatched: 8. The CDR3 runs 14 residues. The V gene's germline CDR1 is DFQATT and CDR2 SNEGSKA (reference sequence). In nucleotides, the CDR3 is TGCAGTGCCGCTCGCGGGACAGGGGTCAATGAGCAGTTCTTC. It translates to CSAARGTGVNEQFF.

The DNA for the CDR3 is TGCGCCAGCAGGGAGGCGGGGCTTTCCTACGAGCAGTACTTC. Its protein is CASREAGLSYEQYF. The chain joins TRBV10-2 to TRBJ2-7; D is possibly TRBD2 (6 bases). V lost 6 bases, J lost 1 base, and 13 bases lay in between. Germline CDR1 is WSHSY and CDR2 is SAAADI. This CDR3 region has 14 residues.

This clonotype was seen more than once but under ten times. The CDR3 region has the DNA TGTGCCAGCAGCTTAGCGGAGGGGAATCAGCCCCAGCATTTT. This encodes CASSLAEGNQPQHF. The J gene is TRBJ1-5, the V gene TRBV7-9; tentatively, D is TRBD1 (5 bases). There are 14 residues in the CDR3. V was clipped by 0 bases and J by 4 bases, with 7 bases between them. Germline V gene data show CDR1 as SEHNR and CDR2 as FQNEAQ (reference sequence).

This clonotype was found a few times. The chain recombines TRBV7-2 with TRBJ2-2; perhaps TRBD1 as D (5 bases). The V gene's germline CDR1 is SGHTA and CDR2 FQGNSA. CDR3 length equals 16 residues. The V and J ends lost 0 bases and 5 bases respectively, with 13 bases between them. The DNA of the CDR3 is TGTGCCAGCAGCTTAGCGTCGGCAGGGTTAACCGGGGAGCTGTTTTTT. It specifies CASSLASAGLTGELFF.

This clonotype has only a few counts. The chain links TRBV11-2 to TRBJ1-2; TRBD1 matches 8 bases. Germline loops: CDR1 SGHAT, CDR2 FQNNGV. This CDR3 is built from 15 residues. V was pared by 5 bases and J by 8 bases, with 13 bases of the junction left unmatched. The CDR3 DNA sequence: TGTGCCAGCAGCCTATCCCGGACAGGGTTTGGAGGCTACACCTTC. It yields the protein CASSLSRTGFGGYTF.

This clonotype was seen more than once but under ten times. The chain is built from TRBV14 and TRBJ2-3; 7 positions agree with TRBD2. The length of the CDR3 is 15 residues. With V trimmed by 8 bases and J by 1 base, 9 bases remained unmatched. Germline assignment: CDR1 SGHDN and CDR2 FVKESK. The CDR3 spells CASSLTSRRTDTQYF. The DNA for the CDR3 is TGTGCCAGCTCCTTGACTAGCAGACGCACAGATACGCAGTATTTT.

Ten or more counts support this clonotype. The rearrangement joins TRBV7-2 to TRBJ1-5; 7 bases align to TRBD1. The CDR3 runs 14 residues. Germline-derived CDR1 and CDR2 are SGHTA and FQGNSA. With V trimmed by 2 bases and J by 9 bases, 7 bases remained unmatched. The CDR3 DNA reads TGTGCCAGCAGCTTACCCCAACAGGGGAGGCCCCAGCATTTT. It is translated as CASSLPQQGRPQHF.

This clonotype occurred a few times. The rearrangement joins TRBV5-6 to TRBJ2-5; weak D call: TRBD2 (5 bases). The germline CDR1 and CDR2 sequences are SGHDT and YYEEEE. Trimming cost V 2 bases and J 3 bases, with 11 bases left between them. This CDR3 is 14 amino acids long. Written as DNA, the CDR3 is TGTGCCAGCAGCTTTAGGACTTGGGAAGAGACCCAGTACTTC. Translating gives CASSFRTWEETQYF.

CDR3 region: CASSLGPEQFF. CDR3 bases: TGTGCCAGCAGCCTCGGGCCTGAGCAGTTCTTC. The rearrangement links TRBV3-1 to TRBJ2-1; no clear D. Deletions cut 4 bases from V and 9 bases from J, with 7 bases between. This CDR3 is built from 11 residues. Germline assignment: CDR1 LGHDT and CDR2 YNNKEL (reference sequence).

V usage is TRBV13 and J usage is TRBJ1-2; tentatively, D is TRBD1 (5 bases). The germline gives CDR1 PRHDT, CDR2 FYEKMQ (reference sequence). CDR3 length equals 15 residues. The V end lost 3 bases, the J end lost 3 bases, and 14 bases lay between the germline ends. The CDR3 reads CASSFGAGYDYGYTF. The CDR3 region has the DNA TGTGCCAGCAGCTTTGGTGCAGGGTACGACTATGGCTACACCTTC.

The rearrangement links TRBV19 to TRBJ2-7, with 10 bases that match TRBD2. The CDR3 extends over 13 amino acids. Germline trimming cut 11 bases from V and 4 bases from J; bases unmatched to any gene: 8. Germline assignment: CDR1 LNHDA and CDR2 SQIVND (reference sequence). This CDR3 is CASLTLAGYEQYF. The DNA for the CDR3 is TGTGCCTCCTTAACACTAGCGGGGTACGAGCAGTACTTC.

The chain employs TRBV19 and TRBJ1-5; 8 positions agree with TRBD1. Per germline, CDR1 LNHDA and CDR2 SQIVND (reference sequence). The CDR3 contains 16 residues. V lost 7 bases to trimming and J lost 3 bases; unmatched junction nucleotides: 11. This CDR3 is CASTPARQGPNQPQHF. CDR3 coding DNA: TGTGCCAGTACCCCGGCCCGACAGGGGCCCAATCAGCCCCAGCATTTT.

The chain joins TRBV3-1 to TRBJ2-2, with TRBD2 identical over 8 bases. V lost 8 bases and J lost 5; bases outside the gene matches: 7. Germline loops: CDR1 LGHDT, CDR2 YNNKEL (reference sequence). The CDR3 loop spans 14 amino acids. The CDR3 here is CASGSGGGTGELFF. The CDR3 coding sequence is TGTGCCAGCGGTTCCGGGGGGGGAACCGGGGAGCTGTTTTTT.